One and the same sample provided the 31 T cell receptor beta chains below, sequenced in a study of cytomegalovirus exposure and HLA in healthy donors. Researchers ran the PCR with 60 Vbeta and 13 Jbeta primers. Produced via immunoSEQ multiplex PCR; TCRdb's table is partial and in-frame only. Here the sample spans about 110,000 clones, about four fifths being singletons. Material for sequencing was PBMCs. The source of these receptors is a woman in her 50s in good health and CMV-seropositive.

The CDR3 bases are TGCGCCAGCAGCTTAGAACAGGGGGCATCCTATAATTCACCCCTCCACTTT. Translation gives CASSLEQGASYNSPLHF. V gene TRBV5-1 combines with J gene TRBJ1-6, with 9 bases matching TRBD1. From germline, CDR1 is SGHRS and CDR2 YFSETQ. V dropped 2 bases and J dropped 1; count of bases not matched to a gene: 4. The CDR3 has 17 residues.

This clone was picked up a small number of times. The chain uses TRBV6-1 and TRBJ1-1; D possibly corresponds to TRBD1 (5 bases). The germline CDR1 and CDR2 sequences are MNHNS and SASEGT. The CDR3 is 15 amino acids. Trimming shortened V by 7 bases and J by 1 base, and 16 bases separated the two germline ends. The CDR3 DNA reads as TGTGCCAGCACGGTCAGCTCAGGGCCGAACACTGAAGCTTTCTTT. As protein: CASTVSSGPNTEAFF.

CDR3 residues: CASSRDNQPQHF. CDR3 sequence (DNA): TGTGCCAGCAGTAGAGACAATCAGCCCCAGCATTTT. The chain has TRBV6-5 and TRBJ1-5; D not resolved. V was trimmed by 5 bases and J by 3 bases, leaving 5 bases between them. Germline V gene sequence: CDR1 MNHEY, CDR2 SVGAGI. This CDR3 contains 12 residues.

The chain recombines TRBV4-2 with TRBJ1-6; TRBD1 might be the D (5 bases). CDR1 LGHNA and CDR2 YNFKEQ come from the germline V gene. The CDR3 covers 14 residues. Trimming took off 0 bases at V and 14 bases at J, with 14 bases between the two ends. CDR3 nucleotides: TGTGCCAGCAGCCAAGAAGGCCAGGACATCACCCTCCACTTT. Encoded protein: CASSQEGQDITLHF.

V gene TRBV28 combines with J gene TRBJ2-1; 11 bases are shared with TRBD2. The CDR3 is made up of 17 amino acids. CDR1 and CDR2 (germline): MDHEN, SYDVKM. Unmatched junction bases numbered 8, after V lost 3 bases and J lost 4 bases. In DNA form, the CDR3 reads TGTGCCAGCAGTTTGCTCCCGCGACTAGCGGGGTACAATGAGCAGTTCTTC. Translation gives CASSLLPRLAGYNEQFF.

V usage is TRBV9 and J usage is TRBJ2-3; the D gene is possibly TRBD2 (5 bases). The V and J ends lost 0 bases and 6 bases respectively, with 14 bases between them. The CDR3 totals 15 residues. Looked up from germline, CDR1 is SGDLS and CDR2 is YYNGEE. CDR3 residues: CASSVGGSPGDTQYF. CDR3 nucleotide sequence: TGTGCCAGCAGCGTAGGAGGGTCCCCGGGGGATACGCAGTATTTT.

The chain recombines TRBV1 with TRBJ2-5; whether TRBD2, the table's D call, matches the DNA was not checked. TRBV1 is reported as a pseudogene. The CDR3 totals 17 residues. For the CDR3, the DNA is TGCACCAGCAGCGGACGACTAGCGGGGGGGGTACAAGAGACCCAGTACTTC. Protein product: CTSSGRLAGGVQETQYF.

The chain employs TRBV7-2 and TRBJ1-3, with 8 bases that match TRBD1. With 5 bases clipped from V and 1 base from J, the junction kept 10 bases outside the gene matches. This CDR3 region has 17 residues. From germline, CDR1 is SGHTA and CDR2 FQGNSA. Here the CDR3 reads CASSPGPDRVSGNTIYF. CDR3 nucleotide sequence: TGTGCCAGCAGCCCCGGACCGGACAGGGTGTCTGGAAACACCATATATTTT.

The chain couples TRBV5-4 to TRBJ2-5, with D unclear. Germline CDR1 is SGHNT and CDR2 is YYREEE (reference sequence). The CDR3 consists of 15 residues. Trimming shortened V by 0 bases and J by 4 bases, and 13 bases separated the two germline ends. DNA for the CDR3: TGTGCCAGCAGCTTGGCAGGTCAGGAATTAGAGACCCAGTACTTC. It specifies CASSLAGQELETQYF.

This clone is termed medium-sized. The chain carries TRBV5-1 and TRBJ2-1, with TRBD1 matching 8 bases. There are 15 residues in the CDR3. The V and J ends lost 3 bases and 5 bases, in that order; junction bases with no gene match: 7. Per germline, CDR1 SGHRS and CDR2 YFSETQ. CDR3 coding DNA: TGCGCCAGCAGCTGGACAGGGATCCCCCACAATGAGCAGTTCTTC. This codes for CASSWTGIPHNEQFF.

The chain recombines TRBV7-2 with TRBJ2-3, with 13 bases aligning to TRBD2. This CDR3 comprises 18 residues. Trimming cost V 3 bases and J 5 bases; bases outside gene matches: 11. Germline CDR1 SGHTA, CDR2 FQGNSA. The CDR3 nucleotides are TGTGCCAGCAGCTTGGATATGACTAGCGGGGGGCCAAGAGATACGCAGTATTTT. This translates into CASSLDMTSGGPRDTQYF.

The DNA of the CDR3 is TGTGCCTGGACAAAATTCTCAGGGGGCGTTTATAGCAATCAGCCCCAGCATTTT. Encoded protein: CAWTKFSGGVYSNQPQHF. The gene calls are TRBV30 and TRBJ1-5; TRBD1 aligns across 8 bases. After removal of 4 bases from V and 0 bases from J, the junction contained 14 bases not matched to a gene. The germline V gene encodes CDR1 GTSNPN and CDR2 SVGIG (reference sequence). The CDR3 is made up of 18 amino acids.

The table lists this clone with a count of one. This chain joins TRBV6-1 and TRBJ1-1; 8 nucleotides align to TRBD1. Looked up from germline, CDR1 is MNHNS and CDR2 is SASEGT. The CDR3 spans 14 residues. V shed 6 bases and J 4 bases; nucleotides not matched to a gene: 7. In nucleotides, the CDR3 is TGTGCCAGCAGCACTGACAGGGGAGGCACTGAAGCTTTCTTT. Translating it yields CASSTDRGGTEAFF.

This clone has only one observation. This rearrangement joins TRBV28 to TRBJ2-7; 7 bases match TRBD1. Germline V gene sequence: CDR1 MDHEN, CDR2 SYDVKM. The ends lost 5 bases at V and 2 bases at J; junction bases unmatched: 6. CDR3 length: 14 residues. The CDR3 loop reads CASSGTALPYEQYF. In nucleotides, the CDR3 is TGTGCCAGCAGTGGGACAGCTCTGCCCTACGAGCAGTACTTC.

This chain's CDR3 is CASSPPFGNEKLFF. The CDR3, as DNA: TGTGCCAGCTCACCACCCTTCGGGAATGAAAAACTGTTTTTT. The chain has TRBV18 and TRBJ1-4; D is ambiguous. The CDR3 spans 14 residues. The V gene's germline CDR1 is KGHSH and CDR2 LQKENI. Between the trimmed V and J ends, which lost 0 bases and 5 bases, there was a span of 7 bases.

The chain links TRBV6-5 to TRBJ1-5, with D unclear. CDR1 is MNHEY and CDR2 is SVGAGI in the germline V gene. The V end lost 6 bases, the J end lost 4 bases, and 13 bases lay between the germline ends. The length of the CDR3 is 14 residues. CDR3 in amino acids: CASSGVGENQPQHF. Written as DNA, the CDR3 is TGTGCCAGCAGCGGAGTCGGCGAGAATCAGCCCCAGCATTTT.

The CDR3, as DNA: TGTGCCAGCAGCTCCTTAGGGACAGGGGACGAGCAGTACTTC. Translation gives CASSSLGTGDEQYF. This chain joins TRBV7-8 and TRBJ2-5, with TRBD1 identical over 10 bases. The J call may not be correct, given that the DNA end is closer to TRBJ2-7. CDR3 length equals 14 residues. The germline V gene encodes CDR1 SGHVS and CDR2 FQNEAQ.

The rearrangement uses TRBV9 and TRBJ1-5; D remains unclear. CDR3 length: 13 amino acids. Looked up from germline, CDR1 is SGDLS and CDR2 is YYNGEE. The V end lost 0 bases, the J end lost 5 bases, and 6 bases lay between the germline ends. The CDR3 region has the DNA TGTGCCAGCAGCGTAGCACCGGATCAGCCCCAGCATTTT. Protein: CASSVAPDQPQHF.

The chain uses TRBV4-3 and TRBJ2-7; 7 nucleotides align to TRBD2. This CDR3 is 16 amino acids long. Trimming cost V 0 bases and J 0 bases; bases outside gene matches: 5. Per the germline V gene, CDR1 is LGHNA and CDR2 is YSLEER. Here the CDR3 reads CASSQDVRGDSYEQYF. The DNA of the CDR3 is TGCGCCAGCAGCCAAGACGTACGGGGGGACTCCTACGAGCAGTACTTC.

V and J are TRBV2 and TRBJ2-2, with 10 bases aligning to TRBD2. With V trimmed by 6 bases and J by 10 bases, 11 bases remained unmatched. Per the germline V gene, CDR1 is SNHLY and CDR2 is FYNNEI. This CDR3 contains 15 residues. The CDR3, as DNA: TGTGCCAGCAGACCAAGGACTAGCGGTGAAGCGGAGCTGTTTTTT. It codes for CASRPRTSGEAELFF. The full variable domain, in which reference TRBV2 and TRBJ2-2 provide the parts outside the CDR3, is EPEVTQTPSHQVTQMGQEVILRCVPISNHLYFYWYRQILGQKVEFLVSFYNNEISEKSEIFDDQFSVERPDGSNFTLKIRSTKLEDSAMYFCASRPRTSGEAELFFGEGSRLTVL.

The rearrangement uses TRBV6-1 and TRBJ2-3; weak D call: TRBD1 (5 bases). The CDR3 length is 15 residues. Germline values: CDR1 MNHNS, CDR2 SASEGT. V lost 3 bases and J lost 4, with 14 bases in between. CDR3 protein: CASSDRTNWADTQYF. The CDR3, as DNA: TGTGCCAGCAGTGATCGGACAAATTGGGCAGATACGCAGTATTTT.

V is TRBV5-1 and J is TRBJ2-7; perhaps TRBD1 as D (7 bases). The CDR3 covers 15 residues. Trimming removed 5 bases at V and 0 bases at J, with 15 bases between. Germline V gene lookup returns CDR1 SGHRS and CDR2 YFSETQ. The CDR3 nucleotides read TGCGCCAGCAGGGACAGGACGGGGGCCTCCTACGAGCAGTACTTC. Translating it yields CASRDRTGASYEQYF. Together with reference TRBV5-1 and TRBJ2-7, the CDR3 gives the full variable domain: KAGVTQTPRYLIKTRGQQVTLSCSPISGHRSVSWYQQTPGQGLQFLFEYFSETQRNKGNFPGRFSGRQFSNSRSEMNVSTLELGDSALYLCASRDRTGASYEQYFGPGTRLTVT.

This sequence joins TRBV6-4 and TRBJ2-3; 9 nucleotides agree with TRBD1. Looked up from germline, CDR1 is MRHNA and CDR2 is SNTAGT. The length of the CDR3 is 16 residues. With V trimmed by 6 bases and J by 0 bases, 7 bases remained unmatched. The CDR3 DNA reads TGTGCCAGCAGCCCCGGGACAGGGATCAGCACAGATACGCAGTATTTT. Translation gives CASSPGTGISTDTQYF.

This chain links TRBV2 with TRBJ2-1; tentative D call: TRBD1 (6 bases). Germline V gene data show CDR1 as SNHLY and CDR2 as FYNNEI. The CDR3 sequence is 13 residues long. V shed 4 bases and J shed 7 bases, with 11 bases lying between them. CDR3 region: CASSVNRENEQFF. In DNA form, the CDR3 reads TGTGCCAGCAGTGTAAACAGGGAAAATGAGCAGTTCTTC.

The chain combines TRBV6-5 with TRBJ2-7; TRBD1 matches at 11 bases. The trim removed 6 bases at V and 3 bases at J, leaving 7 bases unmatched. There are 15 residues in the CDR3. Germline CDR1 and CDR2: MNHEY and SVGAGI. The CDR3 protein is CASRILGTGGYEQYF. Written as DNA, the CDR3 is TGTGCCAGCAGGATACTGGGGACAGGGGGCTACGAGCAGTACTTC.

This clone was picked up a small number of times. The gene calls are TRBV5-4 and TRBJ1-4, with TRBD1 matching 9 bases. V shed 1 base and J 5 bases; nucleotides not matched to a gene: 3. Per germline, CDR1 SGHNT and CDR2 YYREEE (reference sequence). The CDR3 consists of 15 residues. CDR3 coding DNA: TGTGCCAGCAGCTTGCTAGGGACAGGGAATGAAAAACTGTTTTTT. Translating gives CASSLLGTGNEKLFF.

This chain connects TRBV5-1 to TRBJ2-2; D might be TRBD1 (5 bases). Germline CDR1 is SGHRS and CDR2 is YFSETQ. This CDR3 has 16 residues. With 4 bases removed from V and 1 base from J, the gap between germline ends came to 14 bases. Here the CDR3 DNA reads TGCGCCAGCAGCCCCCAGGGCTGGGTGAACACCGGGGAGCTGTTTTTT. It yields the protein CASSPQGWVNTGELFF.

The V call is TRBV28, the J call TRBJ1-2, with a tentative D call TRBD1 (5 bases). CDR1 and CDR2 from the germline V gene are MDHEN and SYDVKM. Trimming stripped 5 bases from V and 6 bases from J, with 13 bases between. The CDR3 spans 13 residues. CDR3 coding DNA: TGTGCCAGCAGTCCCTCAGGGAGGGATGGCTACACCTTC. Translation gives CASSPSGRDGYTF.

About this clone itself: One end of the junction fails to match germline, which may point to a read error. This chain uses TRBV14 with TRBJ2-7; 7 bases are shared with TRBD2. The germline V gene has CDR1 SGHDN and CDR2 FVKESK. The CDR3 contains 13 residues. This CDR3 reads CASGQVRAGEQYF. CDR3 coding DNA: TGTGCCAGCGGCCAAGTCAGAGCGGGGGAGCAGTACTTC.

This clone was found a few times. This chain links TRBV27 with TRBJ2-2; D gene ambiguous. The CDR3 is made up of 13 amino acids. With 1 base removed from V and 4 bases from J, the gap between germline ends came to 4 bases. The germline V gene has CDR1 MNHEY and CDR2 SMNVEV (reference sequence). The CDR3 nucleotides are TGTGCCAGCAGTTTATACGGCACCGGGGAGCTGTTTTTT. It is translated as CASSLYGTGELFF.

This sequence joins TRBV7-2 and TRBJ1-5; possible D gene TRBD1, 5 bases. Between the trimmed V and J ends, which lost 4 bases and 4 bases, there was a span of 14 bases. Per the germline V gene, CDR1 is SGHTA and CDR2 is FQGNSA. The CDR3 is 15 residues long. The DNA of the CDR3 is TGTGCCAGCAGCTCACCAACTCAGGGAAATCAGCCCCAGCATTTT. Amino acids: CASSSPTQGNQPQHF.